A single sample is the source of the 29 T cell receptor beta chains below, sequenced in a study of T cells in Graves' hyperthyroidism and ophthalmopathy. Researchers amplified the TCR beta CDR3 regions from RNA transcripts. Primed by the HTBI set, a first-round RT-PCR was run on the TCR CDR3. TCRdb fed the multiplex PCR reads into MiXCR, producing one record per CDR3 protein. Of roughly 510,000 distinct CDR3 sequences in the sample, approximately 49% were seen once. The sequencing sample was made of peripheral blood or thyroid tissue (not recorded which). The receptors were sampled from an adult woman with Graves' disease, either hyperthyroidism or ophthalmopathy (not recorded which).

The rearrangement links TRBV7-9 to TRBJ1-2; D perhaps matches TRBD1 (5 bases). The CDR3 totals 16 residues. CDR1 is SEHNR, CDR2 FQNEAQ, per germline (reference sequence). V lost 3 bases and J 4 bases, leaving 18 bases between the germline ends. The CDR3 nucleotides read TGTGCCAGCAGCTTCGAGGGGAGGGCCCGGCCCTATGGCTACACCTTC. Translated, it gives CASSFEGRARPYGYTF.

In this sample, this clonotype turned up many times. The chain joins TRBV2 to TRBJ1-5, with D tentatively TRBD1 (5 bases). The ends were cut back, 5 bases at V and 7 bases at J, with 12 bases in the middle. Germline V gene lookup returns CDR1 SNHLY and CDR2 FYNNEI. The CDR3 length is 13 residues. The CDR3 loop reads CASSQSGEQPQHF. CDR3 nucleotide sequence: TGTGCCAGCAGTCAATCGGGGGAACAGCCCCAGCATTTT.

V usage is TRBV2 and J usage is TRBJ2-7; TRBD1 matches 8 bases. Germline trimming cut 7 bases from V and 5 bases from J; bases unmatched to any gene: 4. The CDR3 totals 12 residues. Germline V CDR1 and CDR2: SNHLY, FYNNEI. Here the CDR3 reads CASKPDRDEQYF. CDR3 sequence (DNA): TGTGCCAGCAAGCCGGACAGGGACGAGCAGTACTTC.

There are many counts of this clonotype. Here the CDR3 DNA reads TGTGCCAGCATTTCAGGGATAGAGCAGTACTTC. Amino acids: CASISGIEQYF. The rearrangement joins TRBV2 to TRBJ2-7; a possible D gene is TRBD1 (5 bases). CDR1 is SNHLY and CDR2 is FYNNEI in the germline V gene. Trimming cost V 7 bases and J 7 bases, with 11 bases left between them. This CDR3 has 11 amino acids. The full variable domain, in which reference TRBV2 and TRBJ2-7 provide the parts outside the CDR3, is EPEVTQTPSHQVTQMGQEVILRCVPISNHLYFYWYRQILGQKVEFLVSFYNNEISEKSEIFDDQFSVERPDGSNFTLKIRSTKLEDSAMYFCASISGIEQYFGPGTRLTVT.

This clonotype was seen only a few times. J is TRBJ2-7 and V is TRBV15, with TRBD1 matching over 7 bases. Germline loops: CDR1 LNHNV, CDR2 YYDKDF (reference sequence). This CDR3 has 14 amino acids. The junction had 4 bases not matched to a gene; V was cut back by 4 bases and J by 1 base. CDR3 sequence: CATSIGQDSYEQYF. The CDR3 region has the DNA TGTGCCACCAGCATCGGACAGGATTCCTACGAGCAGTACTTC.

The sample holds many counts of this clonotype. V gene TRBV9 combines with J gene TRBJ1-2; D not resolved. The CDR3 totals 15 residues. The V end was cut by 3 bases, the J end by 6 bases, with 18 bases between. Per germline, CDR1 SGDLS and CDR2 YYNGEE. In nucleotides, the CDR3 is TGTGCCAGCAGCGGAAGGTTAGGTTTTACTGATGGCTACACCTTC. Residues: CASSGRLGFTDGYTF.

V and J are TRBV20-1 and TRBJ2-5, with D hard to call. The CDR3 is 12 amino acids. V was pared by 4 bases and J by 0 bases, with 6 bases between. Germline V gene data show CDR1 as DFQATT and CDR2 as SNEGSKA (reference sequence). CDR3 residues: CSATPDQETQYF. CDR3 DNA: TGCAGTGCTACACCGGACCAAGAGACCCAGTACTTC.

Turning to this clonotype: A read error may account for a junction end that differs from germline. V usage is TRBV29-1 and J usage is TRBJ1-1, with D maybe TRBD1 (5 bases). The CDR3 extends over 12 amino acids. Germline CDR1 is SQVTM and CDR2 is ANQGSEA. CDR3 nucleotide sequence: TGCAGCGTTGAAGAATTGGGGAGCGGGGCTCTCTTT. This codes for CSVEELGSGALF.

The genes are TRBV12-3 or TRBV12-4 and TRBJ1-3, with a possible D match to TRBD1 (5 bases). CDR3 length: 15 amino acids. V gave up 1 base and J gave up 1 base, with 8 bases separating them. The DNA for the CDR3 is TGTGCCAGCAGTTTAGGCCCAGGGTCTGGAAACACCATATATTTT. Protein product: CASSLGPGSGNTIYF.

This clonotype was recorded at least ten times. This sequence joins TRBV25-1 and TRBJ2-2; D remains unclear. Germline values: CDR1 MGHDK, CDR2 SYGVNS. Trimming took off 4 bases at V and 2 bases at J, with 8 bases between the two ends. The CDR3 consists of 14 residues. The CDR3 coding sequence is TGTGCCAGCAGTGCCCCACTTAACACCGGGGAGCTGTTTTTT. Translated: CASSAPLNTGELFF.

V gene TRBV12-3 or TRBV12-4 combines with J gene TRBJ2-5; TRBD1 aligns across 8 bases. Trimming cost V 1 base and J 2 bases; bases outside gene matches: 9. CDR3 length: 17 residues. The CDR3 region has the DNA TGTGCCAGCAGTTTAGACCAGGACAGGGCGGGTCAAGAGACCCAGTACTTC. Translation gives CASSLDQDRAGQETQYF.

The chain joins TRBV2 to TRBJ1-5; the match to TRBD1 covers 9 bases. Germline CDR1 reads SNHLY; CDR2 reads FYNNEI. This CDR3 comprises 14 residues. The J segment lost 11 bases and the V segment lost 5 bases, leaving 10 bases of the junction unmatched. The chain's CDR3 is CASSPGQGGETQHF. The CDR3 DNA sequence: TGTGCCAGCAGTCCGGGACAGGGAGGGGAGACCCAGCATTTT.

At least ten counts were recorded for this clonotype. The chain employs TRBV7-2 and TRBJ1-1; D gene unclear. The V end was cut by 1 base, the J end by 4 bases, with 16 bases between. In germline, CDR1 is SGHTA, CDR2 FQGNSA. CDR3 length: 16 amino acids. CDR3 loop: CASSLVVKVIGTEAFF. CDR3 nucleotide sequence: TGTGCCAGCAGCTTAGTAGTGAAGGTTATAGGCACTGAAGCTTTCTTT. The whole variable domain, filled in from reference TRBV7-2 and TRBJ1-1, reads GAGVSQSPSNKVTEKGKDVELRCDPISGHTALYWYRQSLGQGLEFLIYFQGNSAPDKSGLPSDRFSAERTGGSVSTLTIQRTQQEDSAVYLCASSLVVKVIGTEAFFGQGTRLTVV.

The chain's CDR3 is CASRPPDSENYGYTF. CDR3 coding DNA: TGTGCCAGCAGACCCCCTGACAGCGAGAACTATGGCTACACCTTC. This chain uses TRBV2 with TRBJ1-2; D is possibly TRBD1 (5 bases). V was shortened by 6 bases and J by 2 bases, with 16 bases between the two germline ends. The CDR3 sequence is 15 residues long. In germline, CDR1 is SNHLY, CDR2 FYNNEI.

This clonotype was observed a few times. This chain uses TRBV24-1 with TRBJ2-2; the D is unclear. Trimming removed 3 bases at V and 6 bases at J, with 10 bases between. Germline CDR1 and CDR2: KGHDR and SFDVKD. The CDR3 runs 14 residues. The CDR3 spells CATSDVGSAGELFF. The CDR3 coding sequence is TGTGCCACCAGTGATGTCGGGTCGGCCGGGGAGCTGTTTTTT.

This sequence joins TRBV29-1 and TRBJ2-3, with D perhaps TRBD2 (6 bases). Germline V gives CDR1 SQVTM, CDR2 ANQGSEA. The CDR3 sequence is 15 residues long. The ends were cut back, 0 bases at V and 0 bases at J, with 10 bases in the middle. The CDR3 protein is CSVEELGLSTDTQYF. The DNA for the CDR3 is TGCAGCGTTGAAGAGTTGGGACTCAGCACAGATACGCAGTATTTT.

The CDR3 spells CASSRTGTSVFDDSPLHF. Here the CDR3 DNA reads TGTGCCAGCAGCCGGACAGGGACAAGTGTTTTTGATGATTCACCCCTCCACTTT. The chain is built from TRBV6-1 and TRBJ1-6; 8 nucleotides match TRBD1. Germline V CDR1 and CDR2: MNHNS, SASEGT. With 6 bases clipped from V and 8 bases from J, the junction kept 18 bases outside the gene matches. This CDR3 is built from 18 residues.

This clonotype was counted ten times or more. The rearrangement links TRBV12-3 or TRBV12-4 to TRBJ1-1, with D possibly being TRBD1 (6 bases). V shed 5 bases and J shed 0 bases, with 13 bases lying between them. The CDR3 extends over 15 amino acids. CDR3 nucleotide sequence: TGTGCCAGCAGTGACTGGACAGCTATGAACACTGAAGCTTTCTTT. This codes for CASSDWTAMNTEAFF.

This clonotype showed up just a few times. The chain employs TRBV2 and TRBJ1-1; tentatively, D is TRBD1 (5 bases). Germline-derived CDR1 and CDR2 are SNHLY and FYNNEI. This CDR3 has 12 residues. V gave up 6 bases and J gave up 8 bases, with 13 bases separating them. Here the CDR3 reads CASSLPGPEAFF. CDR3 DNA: TGTGCCAGCAGCCTACCAGGGCCCGAAGCTTTCTTT.

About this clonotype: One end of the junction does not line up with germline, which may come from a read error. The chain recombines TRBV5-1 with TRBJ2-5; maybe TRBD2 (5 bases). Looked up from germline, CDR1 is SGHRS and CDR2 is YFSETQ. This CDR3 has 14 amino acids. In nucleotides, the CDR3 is TGTGCCAGCAGCTTAGACCGGGGATCCGAGACCCAGTACTTC. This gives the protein CASSLDRGSETQYF.

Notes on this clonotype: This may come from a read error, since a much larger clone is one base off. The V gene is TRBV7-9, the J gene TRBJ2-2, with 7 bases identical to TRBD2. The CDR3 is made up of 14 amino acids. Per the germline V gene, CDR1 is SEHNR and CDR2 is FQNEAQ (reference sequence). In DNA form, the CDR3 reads TGTGCCAGCAGCTTCGGGGGGAACACCGGGGAGCCGTTTTTT. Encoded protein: CASSFGGNTGEPFF. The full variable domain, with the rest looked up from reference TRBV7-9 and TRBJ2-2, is DTGVSQNPRHKITKRGQNVTFRCDPISEHNRLYWYRQTLGQGPEFLTYFQNEAQLEKSRLLSDRFSAERPKGSFSTLEIQRTEQGDSAMYLCASSFGGNTGEPFFGEGSRLTVL.

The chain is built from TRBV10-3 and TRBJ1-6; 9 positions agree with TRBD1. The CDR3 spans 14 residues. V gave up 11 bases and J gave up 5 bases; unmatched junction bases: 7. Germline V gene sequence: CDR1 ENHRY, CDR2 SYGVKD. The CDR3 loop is CASRDRVDNSPLHF. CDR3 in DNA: TGTGCCTCCAGGGACAGGGTCGATAATTCACCCCTCCACTTT.

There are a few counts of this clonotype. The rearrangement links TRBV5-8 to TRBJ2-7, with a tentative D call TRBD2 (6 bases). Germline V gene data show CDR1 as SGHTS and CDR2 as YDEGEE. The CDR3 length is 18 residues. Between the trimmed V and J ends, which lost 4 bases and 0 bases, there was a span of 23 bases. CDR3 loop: CASSNGGLSGPFSYEQYF. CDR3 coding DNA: TGTGCCAGCAGCAACGGGGGACTTAGCGGACCCTTCTCCTACGAGCAGTACTTC.

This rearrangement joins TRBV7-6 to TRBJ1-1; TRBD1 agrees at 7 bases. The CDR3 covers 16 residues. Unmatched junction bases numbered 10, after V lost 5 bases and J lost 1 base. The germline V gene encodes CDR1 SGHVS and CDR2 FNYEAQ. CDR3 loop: CASSERYRGRNTEAFF. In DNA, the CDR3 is TGTGCCAGCAGCGAGCGTTACAGGGGAAGGAACACTGAAGCTTTCTTT.

Written as DNA, the CDR3 is TGCAGCGACCATCCCCGGCCCGGAGGTGACTATGGCTACACCTTC. This sequence encodes CSDHPRPGGDYGYTF. The rearrangement uses TRBV29-1 and TRBJ1-2; D is uncertain. There are 15 residues in the CDR3. V dropped 7 bases and J dropped 3 bases, with 21 bases sitting between them. Per the germline V gene, CDR1 is SQVTM and CDR2 is ANQGSEA.

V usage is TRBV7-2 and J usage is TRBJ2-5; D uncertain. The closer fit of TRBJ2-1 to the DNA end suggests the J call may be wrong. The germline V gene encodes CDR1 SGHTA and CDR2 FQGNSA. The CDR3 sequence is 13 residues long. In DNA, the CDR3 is TGTGCCAGCAGCTTAGTAGGTAACTATGAGCAGTTCTTC. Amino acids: CASSLVGNYEQFF.

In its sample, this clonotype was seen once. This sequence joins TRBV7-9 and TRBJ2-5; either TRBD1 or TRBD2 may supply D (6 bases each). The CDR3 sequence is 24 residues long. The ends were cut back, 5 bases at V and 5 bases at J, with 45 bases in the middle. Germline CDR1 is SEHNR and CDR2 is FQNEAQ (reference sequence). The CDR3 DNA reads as TGTGCCAGCAGCCTCAACTCCCGAGGGGGTGAAAAACTGTTTTATCGGCGGGAAGGGGAGACCCAGTACTTC. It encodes CASSLNSRGGEKLFYRREGETQYF.

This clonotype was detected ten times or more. The CDR3 region is CAIRQTGGATSGRTNTGELFF. The CDR3, as DNA: TGTGCCATCAGGCAAACAGGGGGCGCGACTAGCGGGAGGACCAACACCGGGGAGCTGTTTTTT. This sequence joins TRBV10-3 and TRBJ2-2; 13 bases agree with TRBD2. The V and J ends lost 6 bases and 2 bases, in that order; junction bases with no gene match: 18. This CDR3 comprises 21 residues. CDR1 is ENHRY and CDR2 is SYGVKD in the germline V gene.

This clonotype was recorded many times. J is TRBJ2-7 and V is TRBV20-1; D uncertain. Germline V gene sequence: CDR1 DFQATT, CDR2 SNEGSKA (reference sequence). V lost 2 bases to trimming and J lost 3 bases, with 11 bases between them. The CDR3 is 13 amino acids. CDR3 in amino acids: CSARNPLSYEQYF. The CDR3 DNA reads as TGCAGTGCTAGAAACCCCCTGAGCTACGAGCAGTACTTC.